The sequence of this TCR beta chain was determined in a study of T cell repertoires in cytomegalovirus infection. Study in general: Shared public TCR beta signatures pointed to both CMV infection and a matching HLA type.

In regard to this clonotype: Its cognate antigen is unknown.

TCRdb processed the reads anew with MiXCR; each CDR3 protein has one entry. The data contain 450,000 to 550,000 distinct CDR3 sequences, about 42% of them singletons. The V gene's germline CDR1 is ENHRY and CDR2 SYGVKD. Trimming removed 8 bases from V and 4 bases from J, with 14 bases in between. The CDR3 runs 13 residues. Study-level results: In two of eight donors, the top clonotype was HLA-C-restricted CMV-specific. Adding up the frequency of public TCR beta families identified people who carried CMV plus the relevant HLA.

This clonotype originated in a human donor in good health (CMV status not recorded). Some clones in this sample may be carry-over from other donors' samples. The V gene is TRBV10-3, the J gene TRBJ1-1, with no clear D. The sequencing used cultured PBMCs, collected from culture after CMV antigen stimulation. CDR3 coding DNA: TGTGCCATCCTCGGGGAAATAGGCACTGAAGCTTTCTTT. Translation gives CAILGEIGTEAFF.